Shown below are 21 T cell receptor beta chains from a single sample sequenced in a study of blood T cell repertoires in COVID-19. The table came from immunoSEQ multiplex PCR; TCRdb's copy has only in-frame clones and leaves some out. Here the sample spans tens of thousands of clones, roughly 82% being singletons. Sequenced: peripheral blood. The receptors here all came from a human donor in a cohort sampled during active COVID-19.

This chain connects TRBV9 to TRBJ2-5; the D gene is possibly TRBD2 (5 bases). The V gene lost 0 bases and the J gene lost 1 base, with 13 bases spanning the gap. The germline V gene has CDR1 SGDLS and CDR2 YYNGEE. The CDR3 is made up of 16 amino acids. The CDR3 sequence is CASSVGILGSQETQYF. The CDR3 coding sequence is TGTGCCAGCAGCGTAGGCATCTTGGGGAGCCAAGAGACCCAGTACTTC.

J is TRBJ1-5 and V is TRBV29-1; D is uncertain. Trimming stripped 5 bases from V and 3 bases from J, with 8 bases between. The germline V gene has CDR1 SQVTM and CDR2 ANQGSEA. The CDR3 extends over 12 amino acids. The CDR3 sequence is CSVFRFNQPQHF. In DNA, the CDR3 is TGCAGCGTTTTCCGGTTCAATCAGCCCCAGCATTTT.

This clone occurred a few times. The V gene is TRBV5-1, the J gene TRBJ1-6; TRBD1 agrees at 11 bases. CDR3 length: 18 amino acids. CDR1 is SGHRS and CDR2 is YFSETQ in the germline V gene. The V and J ends lost 1 base and 10 bases, in that order; junction bases with no gene match: 13. The CDR3 coding sequence is TGCGCCAGCAGCTTGCAGAGACCTGGACAGGGGGCCAGATCACCCCTCCACTTT. Its protein is CASSLQRPGQGARSPLHF.

The chain uses TRBV6-5 and TRBJ1-4, with D perhaps matching TRBD1 (6 bases). This CDR3 has 15 amino acids. Deletions cut 2 bases from V and 2 bases from J, with 9 bases between. CDR1 and CDR2 (germline): MNHEY, SVGAGI. The CDR3 DNA is TGTGCCAGCAGTTACGTCACAGGGACTAATGAAAAACTGTTTTTT. It codes for CASSYVTGTNEKLFF.

This clone has only one observation. The CDR3 is CASSYWVQGPSYEQYF. CDR3 nucleotide sequence: TGTGCCAGCAGCTATTGGGTGCAGGGCCCTTCCTACGAGCAGTACTTC. The V call is TRBV3-1 (or the pseudogene TRBV3-2), the J call TRBJ2-7; the D gene is possibly TRBD1 (5 bases). Trimming removed 5 bases at V and 1 base at J, with 18 bases between. This CDR3 is built from 16 residues. In germline, CDR1 is LGHDT, CDR2 YNNKEL (reference sequence).

The chain couples TRBV6-6 to TRBJ1-5; 8 bases agree with TRBD1. Trimming cost V 6 bases and J 2 bases; bases outside gene matches: 0. Per germline, CDR1 MNHNY and CDR2 SVGAGI (reference sequence). The CDR3 totals 13 residues. This CDR3 is CASRGQGNQPQHF. CDR3 nucleotide sequence: TGTGCCAGCAGGGGACAGGGCAATCAGCCCCAGCATTTT.

This chain links TRBV14 with TRBJ1-2; D call uncertain. The CDR3 contains 13 residues. V lost 4 bases, J lost 4 bases, and 10 bases lay in between. Germline V CDR1 and CDR2: SGHDN, FVKESK. The DNA for the CDR3 is TGTGCCAGCAGCCCAGGAGGAGTCTATGGCTACACCTTC. Its translation: CASSPGGVYGYTF.

The V and J genes are TRBV5-1 and TRBJ2-7; 8 nucleotides agree with TRBD1. CDR3 length: 13 amino acids. Germline values: CDR1 SGHRS, CDR2 YFSETQ. V shed 2 bases and J 5 bases; nucleotides not matched to a gene: 3. The CDR3: CASSFQGADEQYF. For the CDR3, the DNA is TGCGCCAGCAGCTTTCAGGGGGCGGACGAGCAGTACTTC.

This clone was seen a single time. The chain combines TRBV9 with TRBJ1-1; 9 bases are shared with TRBD1. J lost 8 bases, V lost 2 bases, and 7 bases had no gene match. The CDR3 loop spans 14 amino acids. Germline lookup yields CDR1 SGDLS and CDR2 YYNGEE. The CDR3, as DNA: TGTGCCAGCAGCGTTGTCCTTGGGACAGGGGAAGCTTTCTTT. Translating it yields CASSVVLGTGEAFF.

V gene TRBV7-9 combines with J gene TRBJ1-6; 7 bases match TRBD1. With V trimmed by 4 bases and J by 7 bases, 4 bases remained unmatched. CDR3 length: 14 residues. CDR1 is SEHNR, CDR2 FQNEAQ, per germline (reference sequence). The CDR3 DNA is TGTGCCAGCAGCTCCGACAGGGACAATTCACCCCTCCACTTT. Translating it yields CASSSDRDNSPLHF. The complete variable domain, with remaining parts taken from reference TRBV7-9 and TRBJ1-6, reads DTGVSQNPRHKITKRGQNVTFRCDPISEHNRLYWYRQTLGQGPEFLTYFQNEAQLEKSRLLSDRFSAERPKGSFSTLEIQRTEQGDSAMYLCASSSDRDNSPLHFGNGTRLTVT.

The gene calls are TRBV5-8 and TRBJ1-4, with 10 bases identical to TRBD1. This CDR3 comprises 15 residues. With 3 bases clipped from V and 5 bases from J, the junction kept 4 bases outside the gene matches. Germline V lookup: CDR1 SGHTS, CDR2 YDEGEE. The CDR3 DNA reads as TGTGCCAGCAGCTCCGGACAGGGGGGCAATGAAAAACTGTTTTTT. It encodes CASSSGQGGNEKLFF.

V gene TRBV11-2 combines with J gene TRBJ1-2; D remains unclear. This CDR3 contains 16 residues. Per the germline V gene, CDR1 is SGHAT and CDR2 is FQNNGV. Trimming removed 4 bases from V and 1 base from J, with 16 bases in between. The CDR3 region has the DNA TGTGCCAGCAGCTCCCGGTGGTTCCTCGATAACTATGGCTACACCTTC. Protein product: CASSSRWFLDNYGYTF.

The chain couples TRBV5-1 to TRBJ2-7, with 10 bases identical to TRBD1. This CDR3 has 14 amino acids. With V trimmed by 0 bases and J by 7 bases, 4 bases remained unmatched. CDR1 is SGHRS and CDR2 is YFSETQ in the germline V gene. The CDR3, as DNA: TGCGCCAGCAGCTTGGGACAGGGGGCTTTAGAGCAGTACTTC. Translating it yields CASSLGQGALEQYF.

This clone has more than one count but fewer than ten. The gene calls are TRBV28 and TRBJ1-5, with D perhaps TRBD1 (5 bases). The CDR3 is made up of 15 amino acids. Germline CDR1 reads MDHEN; CDR2 reads SYDVKM. V was clipped by 6 bases and J by 0 bases, with 12 bases between them. The CDR3 nucleotides read TGTGCCAGCAGCTCGGGAGGACATAGCAATCAGCCCCAGCATTTT. Translation gives CASSSGGHSNQPQHF.

This clone turned up a few times. The rearrangement links TRBV9 to TRBJ1-6; perhaps TRBD1 as D (6 bases). The ends were cut back, 3 bases at V and 8 bases at J, with 18 bases in the middle. The CDR3 consists of 16 residues. Per the germline V gene, CDR1 is SGDLS and CDR2 is YYNGEE. CDR3 sequence reads: CASSADRGGNYSPLHF. The CDR3 DNA sequence: TGTGCCAGCAGCGCGGACCGAGGGGGAAATTATTCACCCCTCCACTTT.

A few counts support this clone. The chain links TRBV7-2 to TRBJ2-7; 8 bases align to TRBD2. In germline, CDR1 is SGHTA, CDR2 FQGNSA. The V segment lost 5 bases and the J segment 3 bases; nucleotides outside the gene matches: 6. This CDR3 has 14 residues. Here the CDR3 reads CASSQGGGLYEQYF. In nucleotides, the CDR3 is TGTGCCAGCAGCCAAGGCGGGGGGCTCTACGAGCAGTACTTC.

The chain is built from TRBV27 and TRBJ1-1; TRBD1 might be the D (6 bases). The ends were cut back, 1 base at V and 7 bases at J, with 16 bases in the middle. This CDR3 has 15 amino acids. Looked up from germline, CDR1 is MNHEY and CDR2 is SMNVEV (reference sequence). The chain's CDR3 is CASSLFGGGAGEAFF. The CDR3 DNA reads as TGTGCCAGCAGTTTATTTGGTGGGGGGGCCGGTGAAGCTTTCTTT.

The rearrangement links TRBV9 to TRBJ2-2; D ambiguous. V was pared by 4 bases and J by 0 bases, with 13 bases between. Germline CDR1 SGDLS, CDR2 YYNGEE. The CDR3 has 16 residues. CDR3 nucleotide sequence: TGTGCCAGCAGCCCTACGATCACCTCGAACACCGGGGAGCTGTTTTTT. Protein: CASSPTITSNTGELFF.

V is TRBV7-2 and J is TRBJ2-7; the D is unclear. There are 15 residues in the CDR3. The germline gives CDR1 SGHTA, CDR2 FQGNSA. Trimming took 1 base from V and 6 from J, leaving 16 bases between them. The CDR3 loop reads CASSLDGNLPGEQYF. CDR3 coding DNA: TGTGCCAGCAGCTTAGATGGCAACTTACCAGGCGAGCAGTACTTC.

This clone was counted between two and nine times. V usage is TRBV4-1 and J usage is TRBJ2-5; D gene unclear. V was pared by 0 bases and J by 2 bases, with 4 bases between. This CDR3 region has 13 residues. Looked up from germline, CDR1 is MGHRA and CDR2 is YSYEKL. CDR3 DNA: TGCGCCAGCAGCCAAGACATTCAAGAGACCCAGTACTTC. Translated, it gives CASSQDIQETQYF.

The chain uses TRBV5-1 and TRBJ1-2, with 12 bases lining up with TRBD1. The junction had 3 bases not matched to a gene; V was cut back by 4 bases and J by 8 bases. The CDR3 has 13 amino acids. CDR1 is SGHRS, CDR2 YFSETQ, per germline. The CDR3 DNA follows: TGCGCCAGCAGCCCGGGGACAGGGGGCGGCTACACCTTC. This codes for CASSPGTGGGYTF.